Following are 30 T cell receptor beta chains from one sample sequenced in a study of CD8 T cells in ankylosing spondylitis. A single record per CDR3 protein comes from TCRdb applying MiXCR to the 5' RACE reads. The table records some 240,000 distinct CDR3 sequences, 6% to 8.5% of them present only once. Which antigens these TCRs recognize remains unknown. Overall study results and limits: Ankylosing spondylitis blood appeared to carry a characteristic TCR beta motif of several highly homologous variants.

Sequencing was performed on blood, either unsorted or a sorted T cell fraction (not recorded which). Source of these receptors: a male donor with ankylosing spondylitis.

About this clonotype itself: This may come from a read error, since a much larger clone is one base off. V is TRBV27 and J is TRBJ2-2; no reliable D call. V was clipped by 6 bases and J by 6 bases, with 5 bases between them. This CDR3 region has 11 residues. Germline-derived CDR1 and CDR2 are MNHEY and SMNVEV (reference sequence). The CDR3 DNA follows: TGTGCCAGCAGGAGCGCCGGGGAGCTGTTTTTT. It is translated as CASRSAGELFF.

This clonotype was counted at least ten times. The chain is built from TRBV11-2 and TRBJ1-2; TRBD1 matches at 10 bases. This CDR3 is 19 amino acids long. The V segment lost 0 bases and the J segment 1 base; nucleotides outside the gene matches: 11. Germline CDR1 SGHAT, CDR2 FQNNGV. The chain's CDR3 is CASSLDGTGDRYRNYGYTF. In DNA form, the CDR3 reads TGTGCCAGCAGCTTAGATGGGACAGGGGACCGATACCGTAACTATGGCTACACCTTC.

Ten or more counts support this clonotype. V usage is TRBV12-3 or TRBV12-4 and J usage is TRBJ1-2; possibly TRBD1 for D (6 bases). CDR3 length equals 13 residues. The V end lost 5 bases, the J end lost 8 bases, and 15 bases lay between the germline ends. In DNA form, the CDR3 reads TGTGCCAGCAGTGTACCTGAGGGGGTAGGCTACACCTTC. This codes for CASSVPEGVGYTF.

Here the CDR3 reads CASSEWVGRGGTDTQYF. CDR3 in DNA: TGCGCCAGCAGTGAGTGGGTCGGGAGGGGCGGGACAGATACGCAGTATTTT. The V and J genes are TRBV10-2 and TRBJ2-3, with TRBD2 identical over 8 bases. Germline CDR1 WSHSY, CDR2 SAAADI. J gave up 3 bases and V 1 base, and 9 bases lay outside the gene matches. The CDR3 consists of 17 residues.

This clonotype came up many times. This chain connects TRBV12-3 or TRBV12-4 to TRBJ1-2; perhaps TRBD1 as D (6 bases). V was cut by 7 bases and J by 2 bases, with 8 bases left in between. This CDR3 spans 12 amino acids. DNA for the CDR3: TGTGCCAGCAAAACAGGGAACTATGGCTACACCTTC. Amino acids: CASKTGNYGYTF.

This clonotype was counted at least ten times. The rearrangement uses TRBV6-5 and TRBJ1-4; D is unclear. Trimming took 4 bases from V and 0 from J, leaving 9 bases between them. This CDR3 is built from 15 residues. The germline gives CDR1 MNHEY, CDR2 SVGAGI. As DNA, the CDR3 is TGTGCCAGCAGTTCCCTCCCGGCAACTAATGAAAAACTGTTTTTT. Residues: CASSSLPATNEKLFF.

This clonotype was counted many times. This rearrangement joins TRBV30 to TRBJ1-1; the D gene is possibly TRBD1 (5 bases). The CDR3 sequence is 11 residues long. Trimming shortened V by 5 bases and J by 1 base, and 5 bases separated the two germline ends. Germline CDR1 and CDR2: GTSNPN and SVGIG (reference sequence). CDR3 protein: CAWGQNTEAFF. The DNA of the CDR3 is TGTGCCTGGGGACAGAACACTGAAGCTTTCTTT.

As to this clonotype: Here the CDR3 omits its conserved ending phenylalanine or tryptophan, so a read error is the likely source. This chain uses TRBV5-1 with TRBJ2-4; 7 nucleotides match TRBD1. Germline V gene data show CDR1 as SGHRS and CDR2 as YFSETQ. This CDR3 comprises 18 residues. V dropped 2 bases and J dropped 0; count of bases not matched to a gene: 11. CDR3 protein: CASSFGPLSGGAKNIQYI. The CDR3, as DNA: TGCGCCAGCAGCTTTGGACCGTTATCAGGGGGAGCCAAAAACATTCAGTACATC.

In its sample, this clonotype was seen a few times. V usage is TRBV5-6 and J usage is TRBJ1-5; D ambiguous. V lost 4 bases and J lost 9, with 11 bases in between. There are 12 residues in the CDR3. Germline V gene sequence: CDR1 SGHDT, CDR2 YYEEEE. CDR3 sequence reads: CASSPWAGPQHF. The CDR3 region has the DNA TGTGCCAGCAGCCCCTGGGCAGGGCCCCAGCATTTT.

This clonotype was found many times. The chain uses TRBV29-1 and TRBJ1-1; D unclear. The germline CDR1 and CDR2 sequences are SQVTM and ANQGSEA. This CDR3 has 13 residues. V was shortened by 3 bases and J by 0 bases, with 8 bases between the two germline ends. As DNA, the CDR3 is TGCAGCGTTGATCCGGCGGTGAACACTGAAGCTTTCTTT. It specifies CSVDPAVNTEAFF.

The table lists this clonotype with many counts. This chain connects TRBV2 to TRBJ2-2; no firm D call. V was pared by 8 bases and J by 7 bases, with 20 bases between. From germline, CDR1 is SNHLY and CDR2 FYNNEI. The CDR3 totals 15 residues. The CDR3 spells CASSKTLELGGELFF. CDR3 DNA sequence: TGTGCCAGCTCCAAGACACTGGAACTTGGCGGGGAGCTGTTTTTT.

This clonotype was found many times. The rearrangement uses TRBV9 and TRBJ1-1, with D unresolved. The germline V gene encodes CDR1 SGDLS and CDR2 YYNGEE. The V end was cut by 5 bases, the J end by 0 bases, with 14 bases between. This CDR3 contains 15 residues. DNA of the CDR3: TGTGCCAGCAGTACTACGGGTGGGATGAACACTGAAGCTTTCTTT. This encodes CASSTTGGMNTEAFF.

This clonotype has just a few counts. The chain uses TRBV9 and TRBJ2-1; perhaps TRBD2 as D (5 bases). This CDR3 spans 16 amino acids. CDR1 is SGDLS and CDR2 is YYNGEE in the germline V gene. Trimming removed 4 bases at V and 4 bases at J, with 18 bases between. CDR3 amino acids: CASSPGLSMWYNEQFF. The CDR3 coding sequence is TGTGCCAGCAGCCCTGGACTCTCTATGTGGTACAATGAGCAGTTCTTC.

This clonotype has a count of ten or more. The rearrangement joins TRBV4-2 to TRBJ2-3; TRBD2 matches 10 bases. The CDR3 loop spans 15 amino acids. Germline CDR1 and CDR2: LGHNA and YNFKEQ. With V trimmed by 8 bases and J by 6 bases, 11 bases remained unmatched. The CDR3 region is CASGKAGGVVDTQYF. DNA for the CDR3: TGTGCCAGCGGAAAAGCGGGGGGGGTGGTGGATACGCAGTATTTT.

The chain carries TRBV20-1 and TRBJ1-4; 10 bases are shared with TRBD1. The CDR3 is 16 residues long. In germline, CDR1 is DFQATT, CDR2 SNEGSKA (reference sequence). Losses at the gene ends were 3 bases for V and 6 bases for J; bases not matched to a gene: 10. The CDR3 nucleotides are TGCAGTGCTAGTGTGGGGACAGGGGTCCCTTATGAAAAACTGTTTTTT. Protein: CSASVGTGVPYEKLFF.

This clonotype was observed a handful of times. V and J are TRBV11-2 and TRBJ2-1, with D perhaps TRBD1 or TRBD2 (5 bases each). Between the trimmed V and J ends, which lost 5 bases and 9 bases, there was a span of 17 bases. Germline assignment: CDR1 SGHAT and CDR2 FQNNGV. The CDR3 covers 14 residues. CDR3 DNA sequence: TGTGCCAGCAGCCGGGTGGGACGCAGTTTTGAGCAGTTCTTC. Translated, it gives CASSRVGRSFEQFF.

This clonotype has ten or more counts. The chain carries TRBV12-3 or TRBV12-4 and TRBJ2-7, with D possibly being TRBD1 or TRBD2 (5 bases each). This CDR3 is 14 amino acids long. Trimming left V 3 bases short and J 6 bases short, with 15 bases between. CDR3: CASSFAGRMGEQYF. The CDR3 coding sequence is TGTGCCAGCAGTTTTGCAGGGAGAATGGGCGAGCAGTACTTC.

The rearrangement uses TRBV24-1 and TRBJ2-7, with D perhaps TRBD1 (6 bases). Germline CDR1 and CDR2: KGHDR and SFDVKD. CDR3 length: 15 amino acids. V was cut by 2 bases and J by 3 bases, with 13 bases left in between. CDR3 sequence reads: CATSDWRQGIYEQYF. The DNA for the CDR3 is TGTGCCACCAGTGATTGGCGGCAGGGGATCTACGAGCAGTACTTC.

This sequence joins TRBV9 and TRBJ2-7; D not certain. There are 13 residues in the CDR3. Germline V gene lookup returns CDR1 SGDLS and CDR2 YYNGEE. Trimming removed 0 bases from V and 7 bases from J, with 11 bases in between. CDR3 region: CASSVEDEVEQYF. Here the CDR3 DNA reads TGTGCCAGCAGCGTAGAGGACGAAGTAGAGCAGTACTTC.

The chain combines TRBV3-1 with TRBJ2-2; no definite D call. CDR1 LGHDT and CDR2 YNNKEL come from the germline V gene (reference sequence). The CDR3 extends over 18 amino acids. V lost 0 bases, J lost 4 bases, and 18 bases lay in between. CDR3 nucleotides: TGTGCCAGCAGCCAAGAAGTAGCTCGTCGGGTCGCCACCGGGGAGCTGTTTTTT. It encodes CASSQEVARRVATGELFF.

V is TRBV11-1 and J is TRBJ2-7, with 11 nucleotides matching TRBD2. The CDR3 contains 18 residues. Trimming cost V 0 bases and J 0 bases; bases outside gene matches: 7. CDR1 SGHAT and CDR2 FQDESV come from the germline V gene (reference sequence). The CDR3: CASSLALRGLADSYEQYF. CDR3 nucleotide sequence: TGTGCCAGCAGCTTAGCGCTCAGGGGACTAGCGGACTCCTACGAGCAGTACTTC.

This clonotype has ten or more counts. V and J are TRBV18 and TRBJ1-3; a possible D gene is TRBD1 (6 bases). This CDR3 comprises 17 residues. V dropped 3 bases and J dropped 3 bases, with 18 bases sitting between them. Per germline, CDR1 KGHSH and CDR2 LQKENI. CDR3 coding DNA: TGTGCCAGCTCACCCATGAAAGGGGGACCGTATGGAAACACCATATATTTT. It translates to CASSPMKGGPYGNTIYF. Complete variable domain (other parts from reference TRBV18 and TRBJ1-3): NAGVMQNPRHLVRRRGQEARLRCSPMKGHSHVYWYRQLPEEGLKFMVYLQKENIIDESGMPKERFSAEFPKEGPSILRIQQVVRGDSAAYFCASSPMKGGPYGNTIYFGEGSWLTVV.

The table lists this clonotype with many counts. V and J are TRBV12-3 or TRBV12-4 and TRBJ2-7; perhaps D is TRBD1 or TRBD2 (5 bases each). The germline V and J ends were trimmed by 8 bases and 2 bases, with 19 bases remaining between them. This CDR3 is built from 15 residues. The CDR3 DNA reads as TGTGCCAGCCAGCCGGGACCTCCACCTCCCTACGAGCAGTACTTC. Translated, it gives CASQPGPPPPYEQYF.

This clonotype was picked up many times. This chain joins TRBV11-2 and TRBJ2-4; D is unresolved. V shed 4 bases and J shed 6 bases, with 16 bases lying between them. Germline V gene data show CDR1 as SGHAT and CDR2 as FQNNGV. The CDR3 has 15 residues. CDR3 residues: CASSSYSDLGNIQYF. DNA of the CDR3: TGTGCCAGCAGCTCCTACTCAGACCTAGGAAACATTCAGTACTTC.

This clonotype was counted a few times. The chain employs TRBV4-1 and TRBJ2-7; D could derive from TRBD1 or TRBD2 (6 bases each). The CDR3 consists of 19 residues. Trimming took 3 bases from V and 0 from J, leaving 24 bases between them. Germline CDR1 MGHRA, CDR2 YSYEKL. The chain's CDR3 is CASSHAKYPGAPSSYEQYF. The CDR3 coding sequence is TGCGCCAGCAGCCACGCTAAGTACCCGGGGGCCCCAAGCTCCTACGAGCAGTACTTC.

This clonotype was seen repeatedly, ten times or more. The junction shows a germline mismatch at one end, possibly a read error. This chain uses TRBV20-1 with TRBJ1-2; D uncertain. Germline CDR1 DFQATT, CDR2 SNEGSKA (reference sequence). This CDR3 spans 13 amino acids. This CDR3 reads CSARDILQVLIIF. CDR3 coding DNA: TGCAGTGCTAGAGACATTTTGCAGGTTCTTATAATCTTC.

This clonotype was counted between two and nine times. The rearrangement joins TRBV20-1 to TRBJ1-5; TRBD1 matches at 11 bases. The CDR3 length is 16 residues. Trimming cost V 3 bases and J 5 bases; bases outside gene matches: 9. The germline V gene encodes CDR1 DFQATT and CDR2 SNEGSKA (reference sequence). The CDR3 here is CSARVSGQGAYQPQHF. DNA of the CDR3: TGCAGTGCTAGGGTGTCCGGACAGGGGGCTTATCAGCCCCAGCATTTT.

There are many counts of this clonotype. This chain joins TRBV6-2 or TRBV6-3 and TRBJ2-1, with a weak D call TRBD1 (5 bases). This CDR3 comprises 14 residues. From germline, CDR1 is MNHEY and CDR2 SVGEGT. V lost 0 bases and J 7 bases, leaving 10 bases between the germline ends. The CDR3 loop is CASSYSWAGNEQFF. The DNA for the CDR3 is TGTGCCAGCAGTTACTCGTGGGCAGGGAATGAGCAGTTCTTC.

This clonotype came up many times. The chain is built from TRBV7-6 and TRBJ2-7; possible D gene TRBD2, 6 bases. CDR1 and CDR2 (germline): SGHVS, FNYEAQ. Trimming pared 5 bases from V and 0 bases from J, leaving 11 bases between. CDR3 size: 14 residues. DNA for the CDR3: TGTGCCAGCAGCGGGGAGGCTAGCTCCTACGAGCAGTACTTC. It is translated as CASSGEASSYEQYF.

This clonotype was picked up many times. DNA of the CDR3: TGTGCCAGTGCGCTCCCATCCTACGAGCAGTACTTC. Translated, it gives CASALPSYEQYF. The chain uses TRBV7-9 and TRBJ2-7; D uncertain. CDR3 length equals 12 residues. Trimming stripped 9 bases from V and 1 base from J, with 10 bases between. Germline V gene sequence: CDR1 SEHNR, CDR2 FQNEAQ (reference sequence).